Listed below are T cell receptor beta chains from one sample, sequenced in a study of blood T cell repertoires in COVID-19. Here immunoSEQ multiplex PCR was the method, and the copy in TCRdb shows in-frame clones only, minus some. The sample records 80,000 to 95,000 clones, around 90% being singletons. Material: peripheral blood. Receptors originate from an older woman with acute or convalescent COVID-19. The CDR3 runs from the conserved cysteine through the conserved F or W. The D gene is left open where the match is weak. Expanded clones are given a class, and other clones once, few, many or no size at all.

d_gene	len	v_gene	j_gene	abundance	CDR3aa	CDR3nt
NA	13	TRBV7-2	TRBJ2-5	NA	CASSLTYSETQYF	TGTGCCAGCAGCTTAACGTACTCGGAGACCCAGTACTTC
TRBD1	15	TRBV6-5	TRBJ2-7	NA	CASSFTGTGVGEQYF	TGTGCCAGCAGTTTTACCGGGACAGGGGTGGGCGAGCAGTACTTC
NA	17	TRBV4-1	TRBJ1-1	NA	CASSLAGTPLLGTEAFF	TGCGCCAGCAGCCTGGCCGGGACACCCCTCCTTGGCACTGAAGCTTTCTTT
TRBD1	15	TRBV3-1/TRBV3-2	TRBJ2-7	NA	CASSPTGTGAYEQYF	TGTGCCAGCAGCCCCACCGGGACAGGGGCCTACGAGCAGTACTTC
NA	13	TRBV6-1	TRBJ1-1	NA	CASSERVALKAFF	TGTGCCAGCAGTGAACGAGTAGCGCTAAAAGCTTTCTTT
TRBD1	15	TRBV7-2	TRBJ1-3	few	CASSSTGGTGNTIYF	TGTGCCAGCAGCTCCACAGGGGGAACGGGAAACACCATATATTTT
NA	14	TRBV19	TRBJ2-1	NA	CASSIQGGMAEQFF	TGTGCCAGTAGTATTCAGGGCGGGATGGCTGAGCAGTTCTTC
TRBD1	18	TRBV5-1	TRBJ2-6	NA	CASSTGTGVNSGANVLTF	TGCGCCAGCAGCACCGGGACAGGGGTCAACTCTGGGGCCAACGTCCTGACTTTC
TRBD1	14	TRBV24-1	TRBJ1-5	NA	CATGQGPLQAAQHF	TGTGCCACCGGACAGGGCCCTCTCCAGGCAGCCCAGCATTTT
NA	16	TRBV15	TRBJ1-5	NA	CATSRGQGVSNQPQHF	TGTGCCACCAGCAGAGGGCAAGGGGTTAGCAATCAGCCCCAGCATTTT
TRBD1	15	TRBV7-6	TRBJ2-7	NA	CASSLGPGTAYEQYF	TGTGCCAGCAGCTTAGGTCCCGGGACAGCCTACGAGCAGTACTTC
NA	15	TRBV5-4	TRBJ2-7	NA	CASSPSPGGDYEQYF	TGTGCCAGCAGCCCCAGCCCGGGGGGCGACTACGAGCAGTACTTC
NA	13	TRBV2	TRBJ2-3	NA	CASSGTGTDTQYF	TGTGCCAGCAGTGGAACGGGAACAGATACGCAGTATTTT
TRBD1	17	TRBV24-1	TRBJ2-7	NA	CATSSMAPGQVSYEQYF	TGTGCCACCTCCTCCATGGCGCCAGGACAGGTTTCCTACGAGCAGTACTTC
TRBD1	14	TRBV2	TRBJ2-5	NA	CASSGTGGGETQYF	TGTGCCAGCAGTGGGACAGGGGGCGGGGAGACCCAGTACTTC
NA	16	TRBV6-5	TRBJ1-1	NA	CASSYWGVGRGTEAFF	TGTGCCAGCAGTTACTGGGGGGTAGGGCGGGGCACTGAAGCTTTCTTT
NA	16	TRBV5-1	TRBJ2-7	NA	CASSLVGAGNPREQYF	TGCGCCAGCAGCTTGGTTGGCGCAGGGAACCCTCGGGAGCAGTACTTC
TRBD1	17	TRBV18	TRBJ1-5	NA	CASSPQGTVYSNQPQHF	TGTGCCAGCTCACCACAAGGGACAGTCTATAGCAATCAGCCCCAGCATTTT
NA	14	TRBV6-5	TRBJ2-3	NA	CASRVGLVGDTQYF	TGTGCCAGCAGGGTGGGCTTAGTGGGAGATACGCAGTATTTT
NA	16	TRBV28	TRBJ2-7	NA	CASSSPSGTTHYEQYF	TGTGCCAGCAGTTCACCCTCCGGGACAACCCACTACGAGCAGTACTTC
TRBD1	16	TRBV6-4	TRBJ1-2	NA	CASKKGAATQNYGYTF	TGTGCCAGCAAGAAGGGGGCCGCCACTCAAAACTATGGCTACACCTTC
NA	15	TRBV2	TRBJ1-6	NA	CASRMRQIYNSPLHF	TGTGCCAGCAGGATGAGACAGATCTATAATTCACCCCTCCACTTT
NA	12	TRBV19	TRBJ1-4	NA	CASSWGAEKLFF	TGTGCCAGTAGTTGGGGAGCCGAAAAACTGTTTTTT
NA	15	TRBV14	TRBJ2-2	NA	CASSQVGGATGELFF	TGTGCCAGCAGCCAAGTTGGTGGGGCCACCGGGGAGCTGTTTTTT
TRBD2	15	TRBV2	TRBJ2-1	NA	CASSEELAGIYEQFF	TGTGCCAGCAGTGAAGAACTAGCGGGGATCTATGAGCAGTTCTTC
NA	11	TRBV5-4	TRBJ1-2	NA	CASSLLNGYTF	TGTGCCAGCAGCTTACTGAATGGCTACACCTTC
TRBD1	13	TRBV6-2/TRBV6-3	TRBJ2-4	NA	CASSITGEGIQYF	TGTGCCAGCAGCATCACAGGGGAAGGCATTCAGTACTTC
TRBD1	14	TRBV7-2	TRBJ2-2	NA	CASRGTGNTGELFF	TGTGCCAGCAGAGGGACAGGGAACACCGGGGAGCTGTTTTTT
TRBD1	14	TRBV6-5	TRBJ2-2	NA	CASRGQMNTGELFF	TGTGCCAGCAGGGGACAGATGAACACCGGGGAGCTGTTTTTT
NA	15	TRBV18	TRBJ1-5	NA	CASSPQYGGDQPQHF	TGTGCCAGCTCACCACAATATGGGGGGGATCAGCCCCAGCATTTT
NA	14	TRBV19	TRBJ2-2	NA	CASSLLGNTGELFF	TGTGCCAGTAGTCTACTAGGGAACACCGGGGAGCTGTTTTTT
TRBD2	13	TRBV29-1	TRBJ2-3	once	CSVAGTRTDTQYF	TGCAGCGTGGCCGGGACTAGAACAGATACGCAGTATTTT
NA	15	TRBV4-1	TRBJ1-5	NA	CASSQGTNSNQPQHF	TGCGCCAGCAGCCAAGGGACAAATAGCAATCAGCCCCAGCATTTT
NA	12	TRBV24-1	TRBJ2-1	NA	CATSPAGNEQFF	TGTGCCACCAGTCCGGCGGGCAATGAGCAGTTCTTC
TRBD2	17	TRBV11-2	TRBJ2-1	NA	CASSPDLPGLPTNEQFF	TGTGCCAGCAGCCCCGACTTGCCGGGACTACCCACCAATGAGCAGTTCTTC
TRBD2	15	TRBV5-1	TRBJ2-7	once	CASSLGGTSSYEQYF	TGCGCCAGCAGCTTGGGCGGGACTAGCTCCTACGAGCAGTACTTC
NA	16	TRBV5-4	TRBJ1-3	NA	CASSLGGLSGGNTIYF	TGTGCCAGCAGCTTGGGGGGACTCAGTGGGGGAAACACCATATATTTT
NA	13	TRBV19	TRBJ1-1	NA	CASRSRGNTEAFF	TGTGCCAGTAGGAGCCGGGGGAACACTGAAGCTTTCTTT
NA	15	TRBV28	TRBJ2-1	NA	CASSFVGREANEQFF	TGTGCCAGCAGTTTCGTAGGCAGGGAGGCAAATGAGCAGTTCTTC
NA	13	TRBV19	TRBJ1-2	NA	CASSTRSPDGYTF	TGTGCCAGTAGTACCCGAAGCCCCGATGGCTACACCTTC
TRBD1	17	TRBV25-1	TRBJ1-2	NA	CASNPQGGTGVDYGYTF	TGTGCCAGCAACCCCCAGGGGGGGACAGGTGTAGACTATGGCTACACCTTC
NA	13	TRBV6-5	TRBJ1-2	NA	CASSLGVNYGYTF	TGTGCCAGCTCACTAGGAGTTAACTATGGCTACACCTTC
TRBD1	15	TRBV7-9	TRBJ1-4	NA	CASGTGTGGTEKLFF	TGTGCCAGCGGCACCGGGACAGGGGGTACTGAAAAACTGTTTTTT
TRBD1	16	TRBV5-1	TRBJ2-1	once	CASSLGQWTGGNGQFF	TGCGCCAGCAGCTTGGGACAGTGGACAGGGGGCAATGGGCAGTTCTTC